The rows below give T cell receptor beta chains drawn from one sample of a study of CXCR3-negative and CXCR3-positive naive CD8 T cells. TCRdb re-called the 5' RACE reads; every CDR3 protein appears as one record, without DNA. This sample contains some 130,000 distinct CDR3 sequences. Sequenced input: naive CXCR3- CD8+ T cells from blood. The receptors were sampled from a human donor in good health. Some clones in this sample may be carry-over from other donors' samples. Each CDR3 is given with its conserved first and last residue.

>TRBV29-1|15|TRBJ1-1
CSVWAPTGDWAEAFF
>TRBV25-1|17|TRBJ2-7
CASSELWGGDSSYEQYF
>TRBV6-5|13|TRBJ2-2
CASSYAATGELFF
>TRBV7-9|16|TRBJ2-5
CASSLALRTRQETQYF
>TRBV29-1|12|TRBJ2-1
CSVMVGYNEQFF
>TRBV24-1|13|TRBJ2-1
CATSPSGSNEQFF
>TRBV28|13|TRBJ2-1
CASDRGRYNEQFF
>TRBV21-1|16|TRBJ2-7
CASSTHFFDSVDEQYF
>TRBV12-3/TRBV12-4|14|TRBJ2-5
CASSPGGQQETQYF
>TRBV11-2|17|TRBJ2-1
CASSWGLAGGYGNEQFF
>TRBV5-5|13|TRBJ1-1
CASSFSPNTEAFF
>TRBV7-6|13|TRBJ2-1
CASSLEGPSEQFF
>TRBV20-1|14|TRBJ2-7
CSGLGQGASYEQYF